This T cell receptor beta chain originates from a study of cytomegalovirus exposure and HLA in healthy donors. Points from the study as a whole: Cytomegalovirus status was reportedly diagnosed by the classifier with high specificity and sensitivity.

Worth noting for this clone: Its target is unknown.

PCR primers comprised 60 Vbeta and 13 Jbeta primers. Assay: immunoSEQ multiplex PCR; the TCRdb copy retains only in-frame clones and omits some. This table has roughly 200,000 clones, around 80% appearing once. This clonotype was sampled from a woman aged 18 to 35 in good health and CMV-seronegative. The sample comprised PBMCs.

As DNA, the CDR3 is TGTGCCACAGGGACTAGCGGACAACAAGAGACCCAGTACTTC. Translation gives CATGTSGQQETQYF. J is TRBJ2-5 and V is TRBV10-3; TRBD2 agrees at 11 bases. CDR3 length equals 14 residues. The J segment lost 2 bases and the V segment lost 10 bases, leaving 6 bases of the junction unmatched. Germline V gene lookup returns CDR1 ENHRY and CDR2 SYGVKD.